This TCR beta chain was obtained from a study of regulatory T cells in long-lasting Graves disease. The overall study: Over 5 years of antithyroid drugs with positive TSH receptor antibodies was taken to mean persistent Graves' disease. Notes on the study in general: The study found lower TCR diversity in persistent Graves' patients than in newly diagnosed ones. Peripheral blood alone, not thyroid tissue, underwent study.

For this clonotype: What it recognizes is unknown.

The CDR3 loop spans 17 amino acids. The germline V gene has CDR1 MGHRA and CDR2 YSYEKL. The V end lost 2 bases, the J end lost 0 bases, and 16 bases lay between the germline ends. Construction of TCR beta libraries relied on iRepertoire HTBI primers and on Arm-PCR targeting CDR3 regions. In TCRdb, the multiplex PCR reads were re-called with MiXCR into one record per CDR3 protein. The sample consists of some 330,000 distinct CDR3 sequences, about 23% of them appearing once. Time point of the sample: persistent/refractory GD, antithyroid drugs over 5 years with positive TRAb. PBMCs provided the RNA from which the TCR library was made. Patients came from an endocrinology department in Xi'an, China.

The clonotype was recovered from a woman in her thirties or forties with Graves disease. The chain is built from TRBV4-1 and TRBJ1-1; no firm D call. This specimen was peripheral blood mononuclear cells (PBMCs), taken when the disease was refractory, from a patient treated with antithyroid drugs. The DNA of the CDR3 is TGCGCCAGCAGCCAATCCCCCCTTTGGAACCTGAACACTGAAGCTTTCTTT. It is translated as CASSQSPLWNLNTEAFF.